This is a list of T cell receptor beta chains from one sample in a study of cytomegalovirus exposure and HLA in healthy donors. Clones were read by immunoSEQ multiplex PCR, and TCRdb kept only the in-frame ones, dropping some. In all, the sample yields fewer than 85,000 clones. The sample was PBMCs. The receptors stem from a man aged 50-59 years in good health and CMV-seropositive. CDR3s include the opening cysteine and the closing phenylalanine or tryptophan. A D gene is named only where the DNA matches it firmly.

>-|TRBV4-1|TRBJ2-5
CASSRPWGGETQYF
TGCGCCAGCAGCCGACCTTGGGGCGGAGAGACCCAGTACTTC
>-|TRBV5-4|TRBJ2-2
CASKQTGYTGELFF
TGTGCCAGCAAACAAACGGGGTACACCGGGGAGCTGTTTTTT
>-|TRBV29-1|TRBJ2-5
CSVVELQETQYF
TGCAGCGTTGTGGAGTTACAAGAGACCCAGTACTTC
>TRBD1|TRBV5-1|TRBJ2-7
CASSWDRDYEQYF
TGCGCCAGCAGCTGGGACAGAGACTACGAGCAGTACTTC
>TRBD1|TRBV2|TRBJ1-2
CASSEEDRGYGYTF
TGTGCCAGCAGTGAAGAGGACAGGGGGTATGGCTACACCTTC
>TRBD1|TRBV6-5|TRBJ1-5
CASSPGTGIGQPQHF
TGTGCCAGCAGTCCCGGGACAGGGATTGGGCAGCCCCAGCATTTT
>-|TRBV6-1|TRBJ1-5
CASSLQDSNQPQHF
TGTGCCAGCAGTCTACAGGATAGCAATCAGCCCCAGCATTTT
>-|TRBV6-6|TRBJ2-1
CASSSTVEQFF
TGTGCCAGCAGTTCGACAGTTGAGCAGTTCTTC
>TRBD1|TRBV6-6|TRBJ2-7
CASSLVTGDSYEQYF
TGTGCCAGCAGCTTAGTGACAGGGGACTCCTACGAGCAGTACTTC
>TRBD1|TRBV30|TRBJ2-1
CAWSVGTALDNEQFF
TGTGCCTGGAGTGTCGGGACAGCCTTAGACAATGAGCAGTTCTTC
>TRBD2|TRBV7-9|TRBJ2-3
CASSPGLAVTDTQYF
TGTGCCAGCAGCCCGGGACTAGCGGTTACAGATACGCAGTATTTT
>-|TRBV6-1|TRBJ1-2
CASNPQGNYGYTF
TGTGCCAGCAACCCCCAGGGGAACTATGGCTACACCTTC
>TRBD2|TRBV6-5|TRBJ2-2
CASSYNLAGGNGELFF
TGTGCCAGCAGTTACAATTTAGCGGGGGGGAACGGGGAGCTGTTTTTT
>TRBD2|TRBV4-2|TRBJ2-1
CASSPSGLAGYNEQFF
TGTGCCAGCAGCCCCTCGGGACTAGCGGGCTACAATGAGCAGTTCTTC
>TRBD1|TRBV5-1|TRBJ2-5
CASSYRTGYLRGETQYF
TGCGCCAGCAGCTACAGGACAGGCTACCTGAGGGGGGAGACCCAGTACTTC
>-|TRBV19|TRBJ2-7
CASSRQGVYYEQYF
TGTGCCAGTAGCCGCCAAGGGGTTTACTACGAGCAGTACTTC
>-|TRBV5-1|TRBJ2-3
CASSLEQLTDTQYF
TGCGCCAGCAGCTTGGAACAGCTCACAGATACGCAGTATTTT
>-|TRBV4-1|TRBJ1-2
CASSQDERSNYGYTF
TGCGCCAGCAGCCAAGATGAGCGGAGCAACTATGGCTACACCTTC
>-|TRBV4-1|TRBJ1-5
CASSQSQTGNQPQHF
TGCGCCAGCAGCCAGTCCCAAACAGGTAATCAGCCCCAGCATTTT
>-|TRBV5-1|TRBJ1-1
CASSLSPDSRGTEAFF
TGCGCCAGCAGCTTGTCCCCGGACAGCCGGGGCACTGAAGCTTTCTTT
>-|TRBV30|TRBJ1-5
CAWSVGEYQPQHF
TGTGCCTGGAGTGTCGGGGAGTATCAGCCCCAGCATTTT
>-|TRBV2|TRBJ2-3
CASTRGETDTQYF
TGTGCCAGCACAAGGGGCGAGACAGATACGCAGTATTTT